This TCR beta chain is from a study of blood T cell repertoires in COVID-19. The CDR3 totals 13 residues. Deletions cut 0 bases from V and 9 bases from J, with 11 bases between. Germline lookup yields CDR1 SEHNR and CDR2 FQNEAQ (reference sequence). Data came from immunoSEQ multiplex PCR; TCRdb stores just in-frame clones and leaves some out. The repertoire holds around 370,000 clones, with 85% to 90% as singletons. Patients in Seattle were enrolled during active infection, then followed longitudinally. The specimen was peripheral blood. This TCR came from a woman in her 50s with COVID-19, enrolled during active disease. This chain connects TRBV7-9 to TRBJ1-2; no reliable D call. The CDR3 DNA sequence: TGTGCCAGCAGCTTAGCGGCGGGCCGTAGCTACACCTTC. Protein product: CASSLAAGRSYTF.